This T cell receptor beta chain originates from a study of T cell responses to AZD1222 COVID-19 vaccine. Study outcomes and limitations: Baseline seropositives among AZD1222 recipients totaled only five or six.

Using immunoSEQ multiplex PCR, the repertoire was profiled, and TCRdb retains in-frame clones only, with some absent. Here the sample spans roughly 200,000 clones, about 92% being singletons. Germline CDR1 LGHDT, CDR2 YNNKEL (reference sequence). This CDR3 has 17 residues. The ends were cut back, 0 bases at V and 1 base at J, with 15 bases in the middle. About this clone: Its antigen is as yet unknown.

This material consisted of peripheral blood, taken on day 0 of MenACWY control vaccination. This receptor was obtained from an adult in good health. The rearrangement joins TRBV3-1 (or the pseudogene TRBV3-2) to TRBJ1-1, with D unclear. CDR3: CASSQDPGFGGNTEAFF. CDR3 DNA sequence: TGTGCCAGCAGCCAAGATCCGGGCTTCGGCGGGAACACTGAAGCTTTCTTT.